Below are 16 T cell receptor beta chains sequenced from a single sample in a study of cytomegalovirus exposure and HLA in healthy donors. PCR amplification relied on 60 Vbeta primers (plus 13 Jbeta primers). TCRdb's table, derived via immunoSEQ multiplex PCR, lists solely in-frame clones and lacks some. Found here are about 160,000 clones, 65% to 80% of them singletons; the top ten hold roughly 1.9%. Sequencing was performed on PBMCs. These receptor sequences come from a female donor in good health and CMV-seronegative.

J is TRBJ1-1 and V is TRBV19; no clear D gene. The length of the CDR3 is 14 residues. Trimming removed 3 bases at V and 5 bases at J, with 13 bases between. CDR1 is LNHDA and CDR2 is SQIVND in the germline V gene (reference sequence). The CDR3 DNA reads TGTGCCAGTAGTATGGGCAGGCCTGGGACTGAAGCTTTCTTT. The encoded protein is CASSMGRPGTEAFF.

The rearrangement uses TRBV2 and TRBJ1-4; 7 positions match TRBD1. V gave up 8 bases and J gave up 8 bases; unmatched junction bases: 11. Germline values: CDR1 SNHLY, CDR2 FYNNEI. This CDR3 is built from 14 residues. CDR3 bases: TGTGCCAGCTCTATGGACAGGATGGGGGAAAAACTGTTTTTT. Translation: CASSMDRMGEKLFF.

CDR3 DNA: TGTGCCAGCAGTCCCTTCGGGGCTAACTATGGCTACACCTTC. Its translation: CASSPFGANYGYTF. This rearrangement joins TRBV6-5 to TRBJ1-2, with no clear D. Germline V gene data show CDR1 as MNHEY and CDR2 as SVGAGI. The V end lost 5 bases, the J end lost 0 bases, and 10 bases lay between the germline ends. This CDR3 spans 14 amino acids.

The chain is built from TRBV20-1 and TRBJ1-2; D unclear. CDR1 and CDR2 from the germline V gene are DFQATT and SNEGSKA (reference sequence). The germline V and J ends were trimmed by 6 bases and 4 bases, with 6 bases remaining between them. There are 10 residues in the CDR3. In DNA, the CDR3 is TGCAGTGCAGGGAGCTATGGCTACACCTTC. Protein: CSAGSYGYTF.

V and J are TRBV30 and TRBJ2-4, with 9 bases fitting TRBD1. The CDR3 runs to 17 residues. CDR1 is GTSNPN, CDR2 SVGIG, per germline (reference sequence). Trimming took 0 bases from V and 1 from J; bases not matched to a gene: 7. The CDR3 bases are TGTGCCTGGAGTGTAAGGGACAGGGTGAGGGCCAAAAACATTCAGTACTTC. Amino acids: CAWSVRDRVRAKNIQYF.

The CDR3 nucleotides read TGTGCCAGCAGTTTACAGGGAACCTCCTACAATGAGCAGTTCTTC. Translation gives CASSLQGTSYNEQFF. The V call is TRBV7-7, the J call TRBJ2-1, with D maybe TRBD1 (6 bases). Germline CDR1 SSHAT, CDR2 FNYEAQ (reference sequence). Trimming left V 6 bases short and J 0 bases short, with 12 bases between. The length of the CDR3 is 15 residues.

The rearrangement links TRBV27 to TRBJ2-7, with a tentative D call TRBD1 (5 bases). V was clipped by 2 bases and J by 1 base, with 6 bases between them. The CDR3 extends over 13 amino acids. The germline gives CDR1 MNHEY, CDR2 SMNVEV (reference sequence). For the CDR3, the DNA is TGTGCCAGCAGTTTAGCAGGGTCCTACGAGCAGTACTTC. Its translation is CASSLAGSYEQYF.

The chain recombines TRBV9 with TRBJ2-2; the D is unclear. The CDR3 runs 15 residues. Trimming took off 3 bases at V and 0 bases at J, with 9 bases between the two ends. In germline, CDR1 is SGDLS, CDR2 YYNGEE. CDR3: CASSGLAANTGELFF. In DNA form, the CDR3 reads TGTGCCAGCAGCGGGCTGGCAGCGAACACCGGGGAGCTGTTTTTT.

The chain joins TRBV4-1 to TRBJ2-5; TRBD1 aligns across 7 bases. Germline values: CDR1 MGHRA, CDR2 YSYEKL. The CDR3 loop spans 14 amino acids. Losses at the gene ends were 4 bases for V and 1 base for J; bases not matched to a gene: 3. The CDR3 here is CASSRTGLQETQYF. Written as DNA, the CDR3 is TGCGCCAGCAGCCGGACAGGACTCCAAGAGACCCAGTACTTC.

The chain couples TRBV27 to TRBJ2-5; 7 nucleotides agree with TRBD1. Germline assignment: CDR1 MNHEY and CDR2 SMNVEV (reference sequence). V was pared by 1 base and J by 6 bases, with 8 bases of the junction left unmatched. The CDR3 is 15 amino acids. For the CDR3, the DNA is TGTGCCAGCAGTTTATGGACGACAGGGACGAAGACCCAGTACTTC. This encodes CASSLWTTGTKTQYF.

V and J are TRBV10-3 and TRBJ2-5, with TRBD1 matching 9 bases. The J call could be wrong; TRBJ2-7 is a better fit for the DNA end. The length of the CDR3 is 14 residues. CDR1 ENHRY and CDR2 SYGVKD come from the germline V gene. The CDR3 region has the DNA TGTGCCATCAGTGTGGAGACAGGGGGCTACGAGCAGTACTTC. Translating gives CAISVETGGYEQYF.

V gene TRBV5-1 combines with J gene TRBJ1-2; 7 bases are a match to TRBD1. Trimming removed 6 bases from V and 6 bases from J; junction bases left unmatched: 8. CDR3 length equals 13 residues. The germline CDR1 and CDR2 sequences are SGHRS and YFSETQ. DNA of the CDR3: TGCGCCAGCAACAGACAGGGAGAGGATGGCTACACCTTC. This gives the protein CASNRQGEDGYTF.

On this clone itself: Sequence at one end of the junction differs from germline and may be a read error. V gene TRBV6-1 combines with J gene TRBJ1-2; D is uncertain. The CDR3 consists of 10 residues. CDR1 is MNHNS and CDR2 is SASEGT in the germline V gene. The CDR3 bases are TGTGCCAGCAGTGAAGCCTCGTTCAGTTTC. Translated, it gives CASSEASFSF.

The chain has TRBV5-6 and TRBJ1-1; 8 bases agree with TRBD1. Germline CDR1 and CDR2: SGHDT and YYEEEE. This CDR3 has 14 amino acids. J gave up 4 bases and V 4 bases, and 6 bases lay outside the gene matches. The CDR3 DNA reads as TGTGCCAGCAGCCTGAGACAGGGGAGCACTGAAGCTTTCTTT. Translating gives CASSLRQGSTEAFF.

CDR3 in amino acids: CASSLNGRGQTQYF. In DNA form, the CDR3 reads TGTGCCAGCAGCCTTAATGGTAGGGGCCAGACCCAGTACTTC. The chain has TRBV5-4 and TRBJ2-5, with D perhaps matching TRBD1 (5 bases). The V end lost 4 bases, the J end lost 6 bases, and 16 bases lay between the germline ends. Germline V gene lookup returns CDR1 SGHNT and CDR2 YYREEE (reference sequence). The CDR3 extends over 14 amino acids.

The chain employs TRBV29-1 and TRBJ1-1; 8 nucleotides line up with TRBD1. The CDR3 runs 13 residues. CDR1 and CDR2 from the germline V gene are SQVTM and ANQGSEA. V was clipped by 6 bases and J by 4 bases; unmatched bases: 7. CDR3 residues: CSVLDRGGTEAFF. DNA for the CDR3: TGCAGCGTCCTCGACAGGGGCGGCACTGAAGCTTTCTTT.